This T cell receptor beta chain was sequenced in a study of human T cells and chemical hapten exposure. Study-level points and caveats: TCRs whose frequency exceeded 1 in 1000 remained the same following DPC sensitization.

Library construction involved attaching unique molecular identifiers to individual cDNA molecules, which allowed quantitative, reproducible TCR counting. One entry per CDR3 protein, called by TCRdb with MiXCR from the RACE reads. The table includes about 77,000 distinct CDR3 sequences, approximately 8.1% detected once. Comments on this clonotype: What it binds is not known.

The time point was: healthy volunteer bleed at 6 weeks. Total RNA was extracted from unfractionated whole blood. The sequencing input was whole blood. The sequence was obtained from a female donor in good health. Some clones in this sample may be carry-over from other donors' samples.

The CDR3 sequence is CASSLETGNEKLFF. The DNA of the CDR3 is TGTGCCAGCAGCTTGGAGACGGGGAATGAAAAACTGTTTTTT. The chain employs TRBV5-6 and TRBJ1-4; D uncertain. Per germline, CDR1 SGHDT and CDR2 YYEEEE. Trimming took off 0 bases at V and 5 bases at J, with 8 bases between the two ends. CDR3 length: 14 amino acids.